The 30 T cell receptor beta chains in this list originate from one sample, sequenced in a study of beta chain features in type 1 diabetes. Every isolated RNA sample was fully reverse transcribed, so sequencing captured expressed TCRB transcripts. Sequencing was performed with immunoSEQ multiplex PCR; in TCRdb, only in-frame clones are kept and a portion is missing. The sample includes 200,000 to 250,000 clones, about 30% of them seen just once. What was sequenced was central memory CD4+ T cells from blood. The receptors originated from a young man in good health.

This clone was observed at least ten times. This chain joins TRBV4-2 and TRBJ2-1; D might be TRBD1 or TRBD2, each matching 5 bases. The CDR3 contains 14 residues. CDR1 LGHNA and CDR2 YNFKEQ come from the germline V gene. Trimming cost V 0 bases and J 6 bases, with 9 bases left between them. For the CDR3, the DNA is TGTGCCAGCAGCCAAGAATGGGGGAGCAATGAGCAGTTCTTC. It yields the protein CASSQEWGSNEQFF.

Comment on this clone: Additional DNA sequences in this sample encode the identical CDR3. The chain couples TRBV28 to TRBJ2-7; no clear D. With 3 bases removed from V and 2 bases from J, the gap between germline ends came to 5 bases. CDR1 is MDHEN and CDR2 is SYDVKM in the germline V gene. The CDR3 length is 12 residues. The CDR3 DNA is TGTGCCAGCAGTTTCGGTGCCTACGAGCAGTACTTC. This encodes CASSFGAYEQYF. The full variable domain, completed using reference TRBV28 and TRBJ2-7, is DVKVTQSSRYLVKRTGEKVFLECVQDMDHENMFWYRQDPGLGLRLIYFSYDVKMKEKGDIPEGYSVSREKKERFSLILESASTNQTSMYLCASSFGAYEQYFGPGTRLTVT.

The rearrangement uses TRBV13 and TRBJ2-5; D is perhaps TRBD2 (6 bases). Germline-derived CDR1 and CDR2 are PRHDT and FYEKMQ (reference sequence). This CDR3 is built from 14 residues. The V end lost 6 bases, the J end lost 2 bases, and 13 bases lay between the germline ends. In DNA form, the CDR3 reads TGTGCCAGCAGTTCTAAGGGACTGCAAGAGACCCAGTACTTC. This translates into CASSSKGLQETQYF.

Here the CDR3 reads CASSLKTGIEQYF. The CDR3 nucleotides are TGTGCCAGCAGCTTGAAAACTGGGATCGAGCAGTACTTC. The V and J genes are TRBV5-6 and TRBJ2-7; D is unresolved. The CDR3 length is 13 residues. Trimming cost V 1 base and J 6 bases, with 11 bases left between them. Germline lookup yields CDR1 SGHDT and CDR2 YYEEEE.

The chain is built from TRBV7-2 and TRBJ1-6; 9 nucleotides match TRBD1. Trimming cost V 2 bases and J 9 bases; bases outside gene matches: 5. Germline V gene lookup returns CDR1 SGHTA and CDR2 FQGNSA. The CDR3 is made up of 15 amino acids. The CDR3 sequence: CASSLTQGAVSPLHF. CDR3 DNA: TGTGCCAGCAGCTTAACACAGGGGGCCGTTTCACCCCTCCACTTT.

This chain uses TRBV7-8 with TRBJ2-4; D may be TRBD2 (6 bases). Germline values: CDR1 SGHVS, CDR2 FQNEAQ. V gave up 5 bases and J gave up 0 bases, with 8 bases separating them. The CDR3 sequence is 14 residues long. CDR3 sequence: CASSPGEAKNIQYF. Written as DNA, the CDR3 is TGTGCCAGCAGCCCGGGGGAAGCCAAAAACATTCAGTACTTC.

The chain is built from TRBV15 and TRBJ2-1; TRBD2 matches 11 bases. V shed 4 bases and J 4 bases; nucleotides not matched to a gene: 9. CDR1 LNHNV and CDR2 YYDKDF come from the germline V gene (reference sequence). The CDR3 runs 17 residues. In DNA, the CDR3 is TGTGCCACCAGCAACTCTCGACTAGCGGGATCATACAATGAGCAGTTCTTC. This encodes CATSNSRLAGSYNEQFF.

V gene TRBV14 combines with J gene TRBJ2-3, with D possibly TRBD1 on 6 matching bases. Per germline, CDR1 SGHDN and CDR2 FVKESK. The CDR3 totals 16 residues. V gave up 1 base and J gave up 1 base, with 12 bases separating them. CDR3 in DNA: TGTGCCAGCAGCCAAGGTCTTTACAGGGGCACAGATACGCAGTATTTT. Its translation: CASSQGLYRGTDTQYF.

The J gene is TRBJ2-7, the V gene TRBV30; D is ambiguous. V was pared by 2 bases and J by 6 bases, with 11 bases between. Germline loops: CDR1 GTSNPN, CDR2 SVGIG (reference sequence). CDR3 length equals 12 residues. Here the CDR3 DNA reads TGTGCCTGGAGTACCCAGCCTGGCGAGCAGTACTTC. It translates to CAWSTQPGEQYF. Combining the CDR3 with reference TRBV30 and TRBJ2-7 gives the whole variable domain SQTIHQWPATLVQPVGSPLSLECTVEGTSNPNLYWYRQAAGRGLQLLFYSVGIGQISSEVPQNLSASRPQDRQFILSSKKLLLSDSGFYLCAWSTQPGEQYFGPGTRLTVT.

The V call is TRBV2, the J call TRBJ2-3; D gene unclear. V shed 3 bases and J shed 8 bases, with 15 bases lying between them. CDR1 and CDR2 (germline): SNHLY, FYNNEI. This CDR3 spans 14 amino acids. As DNA, the CDR3 is TGTGCCAGCAGTGAGGTCCTGAGGTTAGGTACGCAGTATTTT. Encoded protein: CASSEVLRLGTQYF.

The chain combines TRBV4-1 with TRBJ2-3; D gene uncertain. The CDR3 is made up of 15 amino acids. Germline CDR1 is MGHRA and CDR2 is YSYEKL. V lost 6 bases to trimming and J lost 3 bases, with 16 bases between them. CDR3 sequence: CASSPERRSTDTQYF. The CDR3 region has the DNA TGCGCCAGCAGTCCTGAACGTAGGTCGACAGATACGCAGTATTTT.

This chain uses TRBV6-5 with TRBJ2-1; perhaps D is TRBD1 or TRBD2 (6 bases each). The CDR3 loop spans 14 amino acids. The germline gives CDR1 MNHEY, CDR2 SVGAGI. Trimming shortened V by 4 bases and J by 5 bases, and 12 bases separated the two germline ends. The CDR3 region has the DNA TGTGCCAGCAGTTTGGGGGGCAGCCACAATGAGCAGTTCTTC. The encoded protein is CASSLGGSHNEQFF.

This clone came up a few times. This chain joins TRBV29-1 and TRBJ2-1, with 12 positions matching TRBD2. The V and J ends lost 7 bases and 10 bases, in that order; junction bases with no gene match: 14. CDR1 is SQVTM and CDR2 is ANQGSEA in the germline V gene. The length of the CDR3 is 15 residues. As DNA, the CDR3 is TGCAGCGCTGGGACTAGCGGGTCCTATAGGGGGGAGCAGTTCTTC. Translating it yields CSAGTSGSYRGEQFF.

The chain uses TRBV30 and TRBJ1-2; D unclear. The CDR3 loop spans 13 amino acids. Trimming removed 4 bases from V and 5 bases from J, with 14 bases in between. Germline V gene lookup returns CDR1 GTSNPN and CDR2 SVGIG (reference sequence). In nucleotides, the CDR3 is TGTGCCTGGACGGGCAGCCTATGGTATGGCTACACCTTC. It specifies CAWTGSLWYGYTF. Looking up the rest from reference TRBV30 and TRBJ1-2 gives the full variable domain: SQTIHQWPATLVQPVGSPLSLECTVEGTSNPNLYWYRQAAGRGLQLLFYSVGIGQISSEVPQNLSASRPQDRQFILSSKKLLLSDSGFYLCAWTGSLWYGYTFGSGTRLTVV.

This chain joins TRBV21-1 and TRBJ2-5; TRBD1 reflects the table's D call only, with no check against the DNA. TRBV21-1 is a pseudogene segment. This CDR3 contains 14 residues. CDR3 in DNA: TGTGCCAGCAGCTCCGACTACAGGGGAGAGACCCAGTACTTC. Protein: CASSSDYRGETQYF.

The table lists this clone with a few counts. The chain has TRBV5-4 and TRBJ2-7, with D possibly matching TRBD2 (6 bases). V was cut by 2 bases and J by 4 bases, with 10 bases left in between. CDR3 length: 13 residues. In germline, CDR1 is SGHNT, CDR2 YYREEE (reference sequence). CDR3 sequence (DNA): TGTGCCAGCAGCTTCCAGGGAGGTTACGAGCAGTACTTC. This translates into CASSFQGGYEQYF.

This clone has at least ten counts. This chain connects TRBV7-7 to TRBJ2-5; D unresolved. Trimming removed 5 bases at V and 1 base at J, with 11 bases between. Germline CDR1 and CDR2: SSHAT and FNYEAQ (reference sequence). The CDR3 is made up of 14 amino acids. Here the CDR3 DNA reads TGTGCCAGCAGCCGATCAGGCTTCCAAGAGACCCAGTACTTC. Protein product: CASSRSGFQETQYF.

J is TRBJ2-6 and V is TRBV27; unclear D gene. There are 14 residues in the CDR3. The V gene lost 6 bases and the J gene lost 0 bases, with 6 bases spanning the gap. Germline values: CDR1 MNHEY, CDR2 SMNVEV (reference sequence). CDR3 DNA: TGTGCCAGCAGCCTCTACTCTGGGGCCAACGTCCTGACTTTC. It is translated as CASSLYSGANVLTF.

V is TRBV11-2 and J is TRBJ2-1; 9 nucleotides match TRBD1. Germline trimming cut 4 bases from V and 5 bases from J; bases unmatched to any gene: 6. The CDR3 is 15 amino acids. CDR1 and CDR2 (germline): SGHAT, FQNNGV. DNA for the CDR3: TGTGCCAGCAGCTCCCAGGGACAGGGAAACAATGAGCAGTTCTTC. Its translation: CASSSQGQGNNEQFF.

The gene calls are TRBV9 and TRBJ1-4; no firm D call. CDR1 SGDLS and CDR2 YYNGEE come from the germline V gene. The length of the CDR3 is 15 residues. The ends were cut back, 3 bases at V and 5 bases at J, with 14 bases in the middle. CDR3 nucleotides: TGTGCCAGCAGCGGGGATCACCCTACCAATGAAAAACTGTTTTTT. Protein: CASSGDHPTNEKLFF. Combining the CDR3 with reference TRBV9 and TRBJ1-4 gives the whole variable domain DSGVTQTPKHLITATGQRVTLRCSPRSGDLSVYWYQQSLDQGLQFLIQYYNGEERAKGNILERFSAQQFPDLHSELNLSSLELGDSALYFCASSGDHPTNEKLFFGSGTQLSVL.

A few counts support this clone. The rearrangement links TRBV9 to TRBJ2-3; D uncertain. The CDR3 has 16 amino acids. Germline V gene data show CDR1 as SGDLS and CDR2 as YYNGEE. Trimming stripped 0 bases from V and 0 bases from J, with 11 bases between. DNA for the CDR3: TGTGCCAGCAGCGTAGGGAACGGGCATAGCACAGATACGCAGTATTTT. Encoded protein: CASSVGNGHSTDTQYF.

The chain has TRBV5-1 and TRBJ2-1; D possibly matches TRBD1 or TRBD2 (5 bases each). V lost 1 base and J 9 bases, leaving 8 bases between the germline ends. The CDR3 contains 12 residues. CDR1 and CDR2 (germline): SGHRS, YFSETQ. The CDR3 region is CASSLRDVEQFF. The CDR3 DNA reads as TGCGCCAGCAGCTTGCGGGACGTTGAGCAGTTCTTC.

The J gene is TRBJ2-1, the V gene TRBV29-1; possibly TRBD1 or TRBD2 for D (5 bases each). V was trimmed by 4 bases and J by 3 bases, leaving 13 bases between them. The CDR3 contains 14 residues. The germline V gene has CDR1 SQVTM and CDR2 ANQGSEA. The CDR3 DNA reads as TGCAGCGTTGTTCGGGGCAAAAACTACAATGAGCAGTTCTTC. It yields the protein CSVVRGKNYNEQFF.

J is TRBJ2-2 and V is TRBV7-2, with no clear D. CDR1 and CDR2 from the germline V gene are SGHTA and FQGNSA. With 5 bases removed from V and 6 bases from J, the gap between germline ends came to 4 bases. This CDR3 is 11 amino acids long. CDR3 loop: CASSPPGELFF. DNA of the CDR3: TGTGCCAGCAGCCCGCCCGGGGAGCTGTTTTTT.

There are a few counts of this clone. The chain is built from TRBV10-3 and TRBJ1-1, with unresolved D. The germline V and J ends were trimmed by 3 bases and 5 bases, with 10 bases remaining between them. Germline loops: CDR1 ENHRY, CDR2 SYGVKD. This CDR3 is 13 amino acids long. The DNA for the CDR3 is TGTGCCATCAGTGACTCGACAAAAACTGAAGCTTTCTTT. Residues: CAISDSTKTEAFF.

Here the CDR3 DNA reads TGCAGCGTGTTACAGGGAAGGCGGCAGACCCAGTACTTC. This gives the protein CSVLQGRRQTQYF. The chain carries TRBV29-1 and TRBJ2-5, with D possibly being TRBD1 (6 bases). The CDR3 extends over 13 amino acids. The germline gives CDR1 SQVTM, CDR2 ANQGSEA. Deletions cut 6 bases from V and 6 bases from J, with 17 bases between. Drawing the rest from reference TRBV29-1 and TRBJ2-5, the complete variable domain is SAVISQKPSRDICQRGTSLTIQCQVDSQVTMMFWYRQQPGQSLTLIATANQGSEATYESGFVIDKFPISRPNLTFSTLTVSNMSPEDSSIYLCSVLQGRRQTQYFGPGTRLLVL.

The chain carries TRBV10-3 and TRBJ2-1; TRBD1 matches at 8 bases. V was pared by 4 bases and J by 5 bases, with 4 bases of the junction left unmatched. Germline V lookup: CDR1 ENHRY, CDR2 SYGVKD. This CDR3 contains 14 residues. The CDR3 loop reads CAISVGQVDNEQFF. Written as DNA, the CDR3 is TGTGCCATCAGTGTGGGACAGGTGGACAATGAGCAGTTCTTC.

This sequence joins TRBV29-1 and TRBJ2-2; 8 nucleotides line up with TRBD2. The V segment lost 5 bases and the J segment 7 bases; nucleotides outside the gene matches: 15. Germline lookup yields CDR1 SQVTM and CDR2 ANQGSEA. This CDR3 has 16 residues. The CDR3 loop is CSVSLSGAGGSGELFF. The DNA for the CDR3 is TGCAGCGTTTCCCTTAGCGGGGCCGGGGGTAGCGGGGAGCTGTTTTTT.

The chain has TRBV11-2 and TRBJ2-7, with D uncertain. Germline CDR1 is SGHAT and CDR2 is FQNNGV. The CDR3 is made up of 13 amino acids. The V gene lost 5 bases and the J gene lost 8 bases, with 16 bases spanning the gap. CDR3 coding DNA: TGTGCCAGCAGCCTTAAGGGTGCGGTCCAGCAGTACTTC. Its translation: CASSLKGAVQQYF. Supplemented by reference TRBV11-2 and TRBJ2-7, the full variable domain reads EAGVAQSPRYKIIEKRQSVAFWCNPISGHATLYWYQQILGQGPKLLIQFQNNGVVDDSQLPKDRFSAERLKGVDSTLKIQPAKLEDSAVYLCASSLKGAVQQYFGPGTRLTVT.

V and J are TRBV5-4 and TRBJ2-3, with D maybe TRBD1 (5 bases). The CDR3 sequence is 13 residues long. Trimming took off 6 bases at V and 4 bases at J, with 12 bases between the two ends. The germline gives CDR1 SGHNT, CDR2 YYREEE (reference sequence). DNA for the CDR3: TGTGCCAGCATGAGTCAGGGTCCAGATACGCAGTATTTT. As protein: CASMSQGPDTQYF.